This TCR beta chain emerged from a study of OX40 agonist ivuxolimab in advanced cancers. Some clones are missing from TCRdb's copy, which holds only in-frame ones; the method was immunoSEQ multiplex PCR. The sample yields some 15,000 clones, 70% to 75% seen once. Germline trimming cut 7 bases from V and 4 bases from J; bases unmatched to any gene: 13. Germline-derived CDR1 and CDR2 are SNHLY and FYNNEI. The CDR3 contains 16 residues. This clone was detected a few times. Antigen: not known. Whole-study results and caveats: The study observed clonal expansion of CD4+ and CD8+ blood T cells by week 6 at 0.1 to 3.0 mg/kg. Clonal expansion in partial responders at 0.1-3.0 mg/kg ranked among the lowest.

The material sequenced was CD4+ or CD8+ T cells sorted from blood, taken in a trial of the OX40 agonist ivuxolimab. The V call is TRBV2, the J call TRBJ2-5; 9 bases align to TRBD2. The source is an adult with an advanced solid tumor such as melanoma, head and neck, liver or kidney cancer. CDR3 in amino acids: CASTELVAGEGETQYF. The DNA for the CDR3 is TGTGCCAGCACCGAATTGGTAGCGGGAGAAGGAGAGACCCAGTACTTC.